The entry below describes one T cell receptor beta chain. This clonotype was seen many times. The clone's antigen remains unknown. Base qualities are missing; no much larger clone stands one base away. The method behind the library was PCR. The sequencer was an Illumina HiSeq 2500. TCR library preparation used molecular barcoding, with unique molecular identifiers applied to normalize quantification of the TCRbeta repertoire. TCRdb took the public reads, trimmed them with fastp at Q25, ran MiXCR for clone calling and kept in-frame beta chains. Each entry is one CDR3 protein sequence, shown with its most common DNA and genes. The sample yields hundreds of thousands of distinct CDR3 sequences; under 15% were counted once. Of the sample, over 2% is held by the ten largest clones. This specimen belongs to a study of T-cell reconstitution after alpha-beta-depleted transplantation in children (dated by TCRdb to the mid-2010s). Some background on the complete study: The study quantitatively tracked T-cell immune reconstitution after TCRalphabeta/CD19-depleted allogeneic hematopoietic cell transplantation in children using TCR repertoire profiling. Overall results and qualifications from the work: Hyperexpanded clone frequencies declined over subsequent months; after one year, T-cell counts and TCRbeta diversity were mostly attributed to newly produced T cells. About two months after transplant, the apparently early recovery of alphabetaT-cell counts reportedly depended on just several hundred clones that had expanded rapidly and came from non-depleted graft cells. In some patients, the high TCRbeta diversity seen at day 60 was put down to recipient T cells and intrathymic progenitors that had survived conditioning.

The treatment or condition label of this sample denotes: allogeneic hematopoietic cell transplantation with graft depleted of TCRalphabeta T cells and CD19 B cells. TCRalphabeta/CD19-depleted allogeneic hematopoietic cell grafts were given to the transplant recipients, all of whom were children. Sequences MDHEN (CDR1) and SYDVKM (CDR2) are obtained from the germline V gene. From the cysteine through the phenylalanine, the CDR3 covers 16 amino acids. Only the CDR3 portion is preserved as DNA: 48 bases, with reading frame beginning at the first base. V and J are truncated by 2 bases and 9 bases respectively, leaving an intervening sequence of 22 bases.

The TCR sequence derives from a male patient aged 10 to 17 who had a stem cell transplant for acute myeloid leukemia, so the T cells may come from the graft donor. The chain links TRBV28 with TRBJ2-5, with TRBD2 as a weak D call on 6 bases. The sequencing here drew on PBMCs, mostly from graft donor cells, taken 360 days after TCRalphabeta/CD19-depleted stem cell transplant. The CDR3 here reads CASSLKVPGVARAQYF. The nucleotides read TGTGCCAGCAGTTTAAAAGTGCCGGGAGTGGCTAGGGCCCAGTACTTC.